What follows are 32 T cell receptor beta chains derived from one specimen sequenced in a study of CD8 T cells in Susac syndrome. The authors reverse transcribed roughly 0.5 to 1 ug RNA with random hexamers. TCRdb redid the calling of the immunoSEQ multiplex PCR reads with MiXCR, one entry per CDR3 protein. The sample contains 250,000 or so distinct CDR3 sequences, approximately 92% of which appear only once. The sequencing sample was made of CD4+ T cells from PBMCs. Receptors were obtained from a human donor with multiple sclerosis.

The CDR3 protein is CASSIPGPGANVLTF. CDR3 bases: TGTGCCAGTAGTATACCCGGGCCTGGGGCCAACGTCCTGACTTTC. The rearrangement links TRBV19 to TRBJ2-6; D is unresolved. V was clipped by 2 bases and J by 2 bases, with 7 bases between them. CDR3 length equals 15 residues. The V gene's germline CDR1 is LNHDA and CDR2 SQIVND (reference sequence).

J is TRBJ1-1 and V is TRBV28; 8 nucleotides match TRBD1. Germline assignment: CDR1 MDHEN and CDR2 SYDVKM. The length of the CDR3 is 11 residues. CDR3 nucleotide sequence: TGTATATCAGGGGGCCGGACTGAAGCTTTCTTT. It yields the protein CISGGRTEAFF.

The count of this clonotype is one. The gene calls are TRBV27 and TRBJ2-7; D possibly matches TRBD1 or TRBD2 (5 bases each). This CDR3 comprises 13 residues. V lost 3 bases to trimming and J lost 6 bases, with 12 bases between them. CDR1 and CDR2 (germline): MNHEY, SMNVEV (reference sequence). CDR3 in DNA: TGTGCCAGCAGTTTGAGGGATGGGGCCGAGCAGTACGTC. It translates to CASSLRDGAEQYV.

The gene calls are TRBV19 and TRBJ2-5; D may be TRBD1 (6 bases). Germline V lookup: CDR1 LNHDA, CDR2 SQIVND (reference sequence). V lost 4 bases and J 7 bases, leaving 13 bases between the germline ends. CDR3 size: 13 residues. CDR3 sequence: CASSKGVDGTQYF. In DNA, the CDR3 is TGTGCCAGTAGTAAGGGGGTGGACGGGACCCAGTACTTC. Full variable domain (remainder filled in from reference TRBV19 and TRBJ2-5): DGGITQSPKYLFRKEGQNVTLSCEQNLNHDAMYWYRQDPGQGLRLIYYSQIVNDFQKGDIAEGYSVSREKKESFPLTVTSAQKNPTAFYLCASSKGVDGTQYFGPGTRLLVL.

This chain joins TRBV30 and TRBJ1-5; D call uncertain. The CDR3 spans 13 residues. Trimming removed 1 base from V and 2 bases from J, with 6 bases in between. Germline CDR1 is GTSNPN and CDR2 is SVGIG (reference sequence). The chain's CDR3 is CAWSAQGNQPQHF. The CDR3 nucleotides are TGTGCCTGGAGTGCCCAGGGCAATCAGCCCCAGCATTTT.

V usage is TRBV12-3 or TRBV12-4 and J usage is TRBJ2-5; tentative D call: TRBD2 (6 bases). Trimming pared 6 bases from V and 5 bases from J, leaving 19 bases between. The CDR3 totals 15 residues. This chain's CDR3 is CASRPLGGSGETQYF. CDR3 nucleotides: TGTGCCAGCAGACCCCTCGGAGGGTCCGGGGAGACCCAGTACTTC.

The V gene is TRBV15, the J gene TRBJ2-5; D is tentatively TRBD1 or TRBD2 (5 bases each). Germline values: CDR1 LNHNV, CDR2 YYDKDF (reference sequence). This CDR3 is 16 amino acids long. Between the trimmed V and J ends, which lost 0 bases and 3 bases, there was a span of 14 bases. The CDR3 loop is CATSRDARGPEETQYF. DNA of the CDR3: TGTGCCACCAGCAGAGACGCCCGGGGCCCTGAAGAGACCCAGTACTTC.

CDR3 amino acids: CASSLARDRAHEQYF. CDR3 in DNA: TGCGCCAGCAGCTTGGCGCGGGACAGGGCCCACGAGCAGTACTTC. The rearrangement links TRBV5-1 to TRBJ2-7; 9 nucleotides match TRBD1. The germline CDR1 and CDR2 sequences are SGHRS and YFSETQ. The CDR3 spans 15 residues. V lost 0 bases to trimming and J lost 5 bases; unmatched junction nucleotides: 6.

V usage is TRBV29-1 and J usage is TRBJ2-2; TRBD2 might be the D (5 bases). Trimming shortened V by 7 bases and J by 3 bases, and 12 bases separated the two germline ends. Per the germline V gene, CDR1 is SQVTM and CDR2 is ANQGSEA. The CDR3 runs to 13 residues. In DNA, the CDR3 is TGCAGCGCCAGAGGGTCAGACACCGGGGAGCTGTTTTTT. Protein: CSARGSDTGELFF.

The CDR3 region is CASSVDGTKELFF. The CDR3 DNA is TGCGCCAGCAGCGTGGACGGCACCAAGGAGCTGTTTTTT. The chain couples TRBV5-1 to TRBJ2-2; D unresolved. The length of the CDR3 is 13 residues. Germline V gene sequence: CDR1 SGHRS, CDR2 YFSETQ. Trimming cost V 4 bases and J 10 bases, with 14 bases left between them.

The CDR3 reads CASRISTGTNYGYTF. The CDR3 DNA reads as TGCGCCAGCAGAATCTCGACAGGGACCAACTATGGCTACACCTTC. The rearrangement links TRBV5-1 to TRBJ1-2; 7 bases match TRBD1. Trimming cost V 5 bases and J 2 bases; bases outside gene matches: 9. CDR1 and CDR2 (germline): SGHRS, YFSETQ. CDR3 size: 15 residues.

The V gene is TRBV10-3, the J gene TRBJ2-5, with 8 bases that match TRBD2. V was clipped by 3 bases and J by 3 bases; unmatched bases: 6. CDR3 length equals 15 residues. CDR1 and CDR2 from the germline V gene are ENHRY and SYGVKD. The CDR3 DNA is TGTGCCATCAGTGACTCGTCGCGGGGGGAAGAGACCCAGTACTTC. The encoded protein is CAISDSSRGEETQYF.

The chain combines TRBV5-1 with TRBJ1-2; the D is unclear. V gave up 4 bases and J gave up 8 bases, with 21 bases separating them. The CDR3 is 15 residues long. Germline lookup yields CDR1 SGHRS and CDR2 YFSETQ. This CDR3 is CASSRTGPHDGGYTF. The CDR3 DNA follows: TGCGCCAGCAGCCGCACCGGGCCGCACGACGGGGGCTACACCTTC. Together with reference TRBV5-1 and TRBJ1-2, the CDR3 gives the full variable domain: KAGVTQTPRYLIKTRGQQVTLSCSPISGHRSVSWYQQTPGQGLQFLFEYFSETQRNKGNFPGRFSGRQFSNSRSEMNVSTLELGDSALYLCASSRTGPHDGGYTFGSGTRLTVV.

This sequence joins TRBV3-1 and TRBJ2-5, with D perhaps matching TRBD1 or TRBD2 (6 bases each). Per the germline V gene, CDR1 is LGHDT and CDR2 is YNNKEL (reference sequence). This CDR3 is 16 amino acids long. With 0 bases removed from V and 3 bases from J, the gap between germline ends came to 14 bases. CDR3 nucleotides: TGTGCCAGCAGCCAAGATCGAGGGGGGCTTAAAGAGACCCAGTACTTC. The encoded protein is CASSQDRGGLKETQYF.

V gene TRBV15 combines with J gene TRBJ1-3; 8 nucleotides match TRBD1. The germline V gene encodes CDR1 LNHNV and CDR2 YYDKDF (reference sequence). The CDR3 sequence is 17 residues long. With V trimmed by 0 bases and J by 2 bases, 6 bases remained unmatched. CDR3 DNA: TGTGCCACCAGCAGAGATCTGGGCAGGGGGCCTGGAAACACCATATATTTT. Residues: CATSRDLGRGPGNTIYF.

V and J are TRBV24-1 and TRBJ2-3, with TRBD1 identical over 11 bases. This CDR3 spans 16 amino acids. V gave up 7 bases and J gave up 3 bases; unmatched junction bases: 8. In germline, CDR1 is KGHDR, CDR2 SFDVKD. CDR3 region: CATSSQDRGLTDTQYF. Here the CDR3 DNA reads TGTGCCACCAGCTCACAGGACAGGGGGCTTACAGATACGCAGTATTTT.

The V gene is TRBV19, the J gene TRBJ1-2; D gene uncertain. Germline CDR1 is LNHDA and CDR2 is SQIVND (reference sequence). V gave up 5 bases and J gave up 2 bases, with 9 bases separating them. This CDR3 comprises 13 residues. CDR3 amino acids: CASSGLANYGYTF. The CDR3 bases are TGTGCCAGTAGTGGGTTGGCAAACTATGGCTACACCTTC. Looking up the rest from reference TRBV19 and TRBJ1-2 gives the full variable domain: DGGITQSPKYLFRKEGQNVTLSCEQNLNHDAMYWYRQDPGQGLRLIYYSQIVNDFQKGDIAEGYSVSREKKESFPLTVTSAQKNPTAFYLCASSGLANYGYTFGSGTRLTVV.

J is TRBJ2-2 and V is TRBV30; D unclear. Between the trimmed V and J ends, which lost 6 bases and 4 bases, there was a span of 12 bases. CDR3 size: 13 residues. Germline lookup yields CDR1 GTSNPN and CDR2 SVGIG (reference sequence). The CDR3 reads CACSFIPTGELFF. In DNA form, the CDR3 reads TGTGCCTGTAGTTTTATTCCCACCGGGGAGCTGTTTTTT.

The V and J genes are TRBV2 and TRBJ2-7; 8 bases are shared with TRBD2. V gave up 8 bases and J gave up 3 bases; unmatched junction bases: 9. The CDR3 totals 14 residues. Germline CDR1 is SNHLY and CDR2 is FYNNEI. This CDR3 reads CASGGERGYYEQYF. In nucleotides, the CDR3 is TGTGCCAGCGGCGGCGAGCGGGGGTACTACGAGCAGTACTTC.

This chain's CDR3 is CASRQTANSGNTIYF. The CDR3 bases are TGTGCCAGCAGACAGACAGCTAACTCTGGAAACACCATATATTTT. This chain joins TRBV12-3 or TRBV12-4 and TRBJ1-3; weak D call: TRBD1 (5 bases). V was trimmed by 6 bases and J by 0 bases, leaving 12 bases between them. This CDR3 region has 15 residues.

The J gene is TRBJ2-1, the V gene TRBV5-4; D uncertain. The V end was cut by 7 bases, the J end by 7 bases, with 21 bases between. The CDR3 is 15 residues long. The germline CDR1 and CDR2 sequences are SGHNT and YYREEE (reference sequence). The chain's CDR3 is CASAQSLERRNEQFF. For the CDR3, the DNA is TGTGCCAGCGCCCAGTCCCTGGAGCGTAGGAATGAGCAGTTCTTC.

The rearrangement joins TRBV19 to TRBJ1-1, with D perhaps matching TRBD1 (5 bases). The CDR3 is 16 residues long. Germline V gene sequence: CDR1 LNHDA, CDR2 SQIVND (reference sequence). V lost 11 bases and J 4 bases, leaving 26 bases between the germline ends. The chain's CDR3 is CAARRGGRETGTEAFF. Written as DNA, the CDR3 is TGTGCCGCAAGGAGGGGAGGGAGGGAAACCGGCACTGAAGCTTTCTTT.

This chain connects TRBV20-1 to TRBJ2-5; D may be TRBD1 (5 bases). The V gene lost 6 bases and the J gene lost 2 bases, with 13 bases spanning the gap. The germline V gene has CDR1 DFQATT and CDR2 SNEGSKA (reference sequence). There are 13 residues in the CDR3. This CDR3 is CSAEYTGQETQYF. The DNA for the CDR3 is TGCAGTGCGGAATATACAGGACAAGAGACCCAGTACTTC.

The V and J genes are TRBV20-1 and TRBJ2-5, with 11 bases identical to TRBD1. Germline assignment: CDR1 DFQATT and CDR2 SNEGSKA (reference sequence). The V and J ends lost 3 bases and 5 bases, in that order; junction bases with no gene match: 11. This CDR3 comprises 16 residues. The CDR3 reads CSARGLGQGVVETQYF. CDR3 DNA sequence: TGCAGTGCTAGGGGGCTGGGACAGGGGGTAGTGGAGACCCAGTACTTC.

This clonotype appeared once. The chain has TRBV6-5 and TRBJ2-7; no definite D call. With 11 bases removed from V and 2 bases from J, the gap between germline ends came to 10 bases. Germline CDR1 and CDR2: MNHEY and SVGAGI. The CDR3 loop spans 11 amino acids. This chain's CDR3 is CACGRTYEQYF. DNA of the CDR3: TGTGCCTGCGGACGGACCTACGAGCAGTACTTC.

The chain links TRBV5-1 to TRBJ2-1, with D tentatively TRBD1 (7 bases). The CDR3 runs to 13 residues. Germline CDR1 SGHRS, CDR2 YFSETQ. Deletions cut 3 bases from V and 10 bases from J, with 14 bases between. CDR3 coding DNA: TGCGCCAGCAGCTGGAGGGACAGCTCGGAGCAGTTCTTC. Residues: CASSWRDSSEQFF.

The chain combines TRBV12-3 or TRBV12-4 with TRBJ1-6; no clear D. CDR3 length equals 13 residues. V shed 5 bases and J shed 14 bases, with 16 bases lying between them. The CDR3 nucleotides are TGTGCCAGCAGTCCGCAGACTGTCGGGGCCCTCCACTTT. It codes for CASSPQTVGALHF.

The chain has TRBV4-1 and TRBJ1-1, with D maybe TRBD1 (5 bases). V was clipped by 4 bases and J by 6 bases, with 18 bases between them. The CDR3 sequence is 15 residues long. The germline V gene has CDR1 MGHRA and CDR2 YSYEKL. The CDR3 bases are TGCGCCAGCAGCCCCCGGGCAGGGCTATTCTCTGAAGCTTTCTTT. This sequence encodes CASSPRAGLFSEAFF.

This chain links TRBV5-1 with TRBJ1-2, with D unclear. This CDR3 contains 14 residues. Deletions cut 4 bases from V and 3 bases from J, with 13 bases between. Germline-derived CDR1 and CDR2 are SGHRS and YFSETQ. CDR3 region: CASSPRWGDYGYTF. CDR3 DNA: TGCGCCAGCAGCCCGAGGTGGGGAGACTATGGCTACACCTTC. Filled out from reference TRBV5-1 and TRBJ1-2, the complete variable domain reads KAGVTQTPRYLIKTRGQQVTLSCSPISGHRSVSWYQQTPGQGLQFLFEYFSETQRNKGNFPGRFSGRQFSNSRSEMNVSTLELGDSALYLCASSPRWGDYGYTFGSGTRLTVV.

This chain links TRBV29-1 with TRBJ1-2; no clear D. CDR3 length: 13 residues. Germline values: CDR1 SQVTM, CDR2 ANQGSEA. The germline V and J ends were trimmed by 4 bases and 0 bases, with 9 bases remaining between them. The CDR3 protein is CSVGTGTNYGYTF. The CDR3, as DNA: TGCAGCGTTGGGACGGGGACTAACTATGGCTACACCTTC. Full variable domain (missing parts from reference TRBV29-1 and TRBJ1-2): SAVISQKPSRDICQRGTSLTIQCQVDSQVTMMFWYRQQPGQSLTLIATANQGSEATYESGFVIDKFPISRPNLTFSTLTVSNMSPEDSSIYLCSVGTGTNYGYTFGSGTRLTVV.

The chain uses TRBV29-1 and TRBJ2-1, with D perhaps TRBD1 (6 bases). Germline V gives CDR1 SQVTM, CDR2 ANQGSEA. V was cut by 6 bases and J by 10 bases, with 19 bases left in between. The CDR3 runs 13 residues. In DNA, the CDR3 is TGCAGCGTATCTACAGGGTATCGTCGCGAGCAGTTCTTC. Translation gives CSVSTGYRREQFF.

V usage is TRBV6-5 and J usage is TRBJ1-2, with D possibly matching TRBD1 (5 bases). Germline assignment: CDR1 MNHEY and CDR2 SVGAGI. Trimming took 0 bases from V and 3 from J, leaving 8 bases between them. This CDR3 has 14 amino acids. The CDR3 bases are TGTGCCAGCAGTTACTCGGGCAGGGACTATGGCTACACCTTC. This encodes CASSYSGRDYGYTF.